What follows are 8 T cell receptor beta chains derived from one specimen sequenced in a study of cytomegalovirus exposure and HLA in healthy donors. PCR was performed using 60 Vbeta and 13 Jbeta primers. TCRdb keeps only in-frame clones here, not all; method: immunoSEQ multiplex PCR. The sample holds just over 150,000 clones; roughly 84% are singletons and the top ten take around 2%. Sequences were obtained from PBMCs. These receptors originate from a young man in good health and CMV-seronegative.

This rearrangement joins TRBV19 to TRBJ2-1, with D perhaps TRBD1 (6 bases). The CDR3 is made up of 21 amino acids. Trimming removed 5 bases at V and 0 bases at J, with 29 bases between. Per germline, CDR1 LNHDA and CDR2 SQIVND (reference sequence). DNA of the CDR3: TGTGCCAGTAGTCGTTTGGACAGAAACTATCCTTCCCGATACTCCTACAATGAGCAGTTCTTC. Translating gives CASSRLDRNYPSRYSYNEQFF.

This clone was seen just once. This chain links TRBV6-5 with TRBJ1-1, with D maybe TRBD1 (6 bases). The ends were cut back, 4 bases at V and 1 base at J, with 13 bases in the middle. The CDR3 is 15 amino acids. The V gene's germline CDR1 is MNHEY and CDR2 SVGAGI. The CDR3 loop is CASSSLGQQNTEAFF. In nucleotides, the CDR3 is TGTGCCAGCAGTTCCCTAGGACAGCAGAACACTGAAGCTTTCTTT.

V gene TRBV2 combines with J gene TRBJ2-3, with D possibly TRBD2 on 5 matching bases. Germline-derived CDR1 and CDR2 are SNHLY and FYNNEI. The CDR3 is 13 residues long. The V end lost 3 bases, the J end lost 4 bases, and 8 bases lay between the germline ends. The CDR3 here is CASSEEEPDTQYF. The CDR3 region has the DNA TGTGCCAGCAGTGAGGAGGAGCCAGATACGCAGTATTTT.

This chain joins TRBV21-1 and TRBJ2-7; TRBD1 is the table's D call, not checked against the DNA. TRBV21-1 is reported as a pseudogene. CDR3 length: 15 amino acids. The CDR3 nucleotides are TGTGCCAGCAGCCCAAAGATCGTCAGCTCCTACGAGCAGTACTTC. It codes for CASSPKIVSSYEQYF.

The chain couples TRBV5-1 to TRBJ2-1; tentatively, D is TRBD2 (6 bases). The CDR3 is 15 residues long. Germline V gene sequence: CDR1 SGHRS, CDR2 YFSETQ. V was pared by 7 bases and J by 5 bases, with 19 bases between. For the CDR3, the DNA is TGCGCCAGCTCGCGGGATGGTAGCGGAAACAATGAGCAGTTCTTC. Its protein is CASSRDGSGNNEQFF.

This chain uses TRBV11-2 with TRBJ2-6, with D maybe TRBD2 (5 bases). This CDR3 spans 12 amino acids. Germline CDR1 SGHAT, CDR2 FQNNGV. V shed 5 bases and J shed 9 bases, with 8 bases lying between them. CDR3 region: CASSEEGNVLTF. CDR3 nucleotides: TGTGCCAGCAGCGAAGAGGGCAACGTCCTGACTTTC.

J is TRBJ2-1 and V is TRBV10-3, with D uncertain. Germline CDR1 is ENHRY and CDR2 is SYGVKD. This CDR3 has 15 amino acids. Trimming removed 2 bases from V and 4 bases from J, with 12 bases in between. CDR3 region: CAISEVSGRYNEQFF. In nucleotides, the CDR3 is TGTGCCATCAGTGAGGTATCAGGTCGGTACAATGAGCAGTTCTTC.

The chain combines TRBV7-9 with TRBJ2-7; the D gene is possibly TRBD1 (6 bases). The germline CDR1 and CDR2 sequences are SEHNR and FQNEAQ (reference sequence). CDR3 length: 16 residues. The germline V and J ends were trimmed by 4 bases and 1 base, with 17 bases remaining between them. CDR3 in amino acids: CASSSLQGHRSYEQYF. In DNA form, the CDR3 reads TGTGCCAGCAGCTCCCTACAGGGTCACAGATCCTACGAGCAGTACTTC.